This TCR beta chain emerged from a study of naive and memory T cell subsets. Study conclusions and caveats: The RNA method is potentially sensitive to activation and differentiation changes.

Four PCR rounds used nested alpha and beta constant region primers plus the SP2 primer. For blood and skin samples, reverse transcription used TCR alpha and beta constant primers. Using its own MiXCR run on the 5' RACE reads, TCRdb lists one record per CDR3 protein. Of roughly 48,000 distinct CDR3 sequences detected, about 4.4% appear once; the ten largest clones hold roughly 0.8%. In its sample, this clonotype was seen many times. The antigen remains undetermined. The germline V gene encodes CDR1 SGHVS and CDR2 FQNEAQ. The CDR3 contains 14 residues. V was trimmed by 3 bases and J by 0 bases, leaving 8 bases between them. A UMI-containing oligonucleotide was joined by 3' ligation to the TCR cDNA template.

V and J are TRBV7-8 and TRBJ1-1; D is undetermined. The clonotype originates from a female donor in good health. The CDR3 sequence is CASSFRAVNTEAFF. The CDR3 region has the DNA TGTGCCAGCAGCTTTCGGGCCGTGAACACTGAAGCTTTCTTT.